These 32 T cell receptor beta chains share one sample of origin, sequenced in a study of T cell responses to AZD1222 COVID-19 vaccine. Generated by immunoSEQ multiplex PCR, the TCRdb table keeps only in-frame clones and is missing some. The table shows roughly 180,000 clones, with about nine tenths occurring only once. This material consisted of peripheral blood, taken on day 0 of MenACWY control vaccination. All receptors come from an adult in good health.

The chain links TRBV30 to TRBJ1-5; D not resolved. The germline CDR1 and CDR2 sequences are GTSNPN and SVGIG (reference sequence). V shed 0 bases and J shed 6 bases, with 12 bases lying between them. The CDR3 contains 14 residues. In DNA form, the CDR3 reads TGTGCCTGGAGTGTACTACAGCAAAGTCAGCCCCAGCATTTT. Encoded protein: CAWSVLQQSQPQHF.

Only a few counts were recorded for this clone. The chain employs TRBV21-1 and TRBJ2-7; the table assigns TRBD2, which was not confirmed against the DNA. TRBV21-1 is given as a pseudogene. The CDR3 has 14 residues. CDR3 protein: CASRSRETSDEQYF. DNA for the CDR3: TGTGCCAGCAGGAGTCGGGAGACGTCCGACGAGCAGTACTTC.

V and J are TRBV7-8 and TRBJ1-4; TRBD1 matches 10 bases. CDR3 size: 15 residues. With V trimmed by 4 bases and J by 6 bases, 5 bases remained unmatched. Germline CDR1 SGHVS, CDR2 FQNEAQ. The CDR3 bases are TGTGCCAGCAGCTCTGTCGGGACAGGGGATGAAAAACTGTTTTTT. Translated, it gives CASSSVGTGDEKLFF. Full variable domain (remainder filled in from reference TRBV7-8 and TRBJ1-4): GAGVSQSPRYKVAKRGQDVALRCDPISGHVSLFWYQQALGQGPEFLTYFQNEAQLDKSGLPSDRFFAERPEGSVSTLKIQRTQQEDSAVYLCASSSVGTGDEKLFFGSGTQLSVL.

The V and J genes are TRBV9 and TRBJ1-5; D gene uncertain. V lost 0 bases and J lost 6, with 7 bases in between. The CDR3 runs to 13 residues. The germline gives CDR1 SGDLS, CDR2 YYNGEE. The CDR3 DNA sequence: TGTGCCAGCAGCGTAGGCCTCGCTCAGCCCCAGCATTTT. It encodes CASSVGLAQPQHF.

This clone was recorded a few times. The chain combines TRBV3-1 (or the pseudogene TRBV3-2) with TRBJ2-1, with D unclear. The CDR3 totals 13 residues. CDR1 is LGHDT and CDR2 is YNNKEL in the germline V gene (reference sequence). V was pared by 9 bases and J by 5 bases, with 14 bases between. The CDR3 protein is CARPQHPHNEQFF. CDR3 nucleotides: TGTGCCAGACCACAGCACCCCCACAATGAGCAGTTCTTC.

The V and J genes are TRBV2 and TRBJ2-5; TRBD2 matches 7 bases. The CDR3 has 13 residues. Germline V gene sequence: CDR1 SNHLY, CDR2 FYNNEI. CDR3 loop: CMSRGTIVETQYF. The CDR3 bases are TGTATGAGCCGGGGGACTATCGTTGAGACCCAGTACTTC. Filled out from reference TRBV2 and TRBJ2-5, the complete variable domain reads EPEVTQTPSHQVTQMGQEVILRCVPISNHLYFYWYRQILGQKVEFLVSFYNNEISEKSEIFDDQFSVERPDGSNFTLKIRSTKLEDSAMYFCMSRGTIVETQYFGPGTRLLVL.

This sequence joins TRBV2 and TRBJ2-3, with 9 nucleotides matching TRBD2. The CDR3 totals 14 residues. CDR1 is SNHLY and CDR2 is FYNNEI in the germline V gene. Germline trimming cut 1 base from V and 8 bases from J; bases unmatched to any gene: 4. The chain's CDR3 is CASSEVAGEGTQYF. For the CDR3, the DNA is TGTGCCAGCAGTGAAGTAGCGGGGGAGGGTACGCAGTATTTT.

The chain links TRBV9 to TRBJ2-7; no clear D gene. V lost 4 bases to trimming and J lost 2 bases, with 13 bases between them. Germline V gene sequence: CDR1 SGDLS, CDR2 YYNGEE. The CDR3 runs 14 residues. The CDR3 nucleotides read TGTGCCAGCAGCCCCCCGGACCGTACCTACGAGCAGTACTTC. This translates into CASSPPDRTYEQYF. The whole variable domain, filled in from reference TRBV9 and TRBJ2-7, reads DSGVTQTPKHLITATGQRVTLRCSPRSGDLSVYWYQQSLDQGLQFLIQYYNGEERAKGNILERFSAQQFPDLHSELNLSSLELGDSALYFCASSPPDRTYEQYFGPGTRLTVT.

V is TRBV28 and J is TRBJ2-5; 10 bases map to TRBD1. The CDR3 totals 18 residues. V gave up 3 bases and J gave up 1 base; unmatched junction bases: 11. Per the germline V gene, CDR1 is MDHEN and CDR2 is SYDVKM. CDR3 in DNA: TGTGCCAGCAGTTTGGGTTGGTCTGGGACAGGGGCCCAAGAGACCCAGTACTTC. Translating gives CASSLGWSGTGAQETQYF.

This clone was detected a few times. The chain links TRBV5-4 to TRBJ2-2; 8 positions agree with TRBD1. V trimming: 4 bases; J trimming: 6 bases; junction bases outside the gene matches: 5. CDR1 is SGHNT, CDR2 YYREEE, per germline (reference sequence). The CDR3 consists of 14 residues. CDR3 loop: CASSLRQGPGELFF. In DNA form, the CDR3 reads TGTGCCAGCAGCCTGAGACAGGGGCCCGGGGAGCTGTTTTTT.

The genes are TRBV6-2 or TRBV6-3 and TRBJ1-6; D may be TRBD1 (6 bases). Germline CDR1 and CDR2: MNHEY and SVGEGT. Trimming pared 2 bases from V and 6 bases from J, leaving 8 bases between. CDR3 length equals 14 residues. The CDR3 DNA follows: TGTGCCAGCAGTTACGGGACATTTAATTCACCCCTCCACTTT. This codes for CASSYGTFNSPLHF.

The chain couples TRBV4-1 to TRBJ2-1, with D perhaps TRBD2 (5 bases). The V gene's germline CDR1 is MGHRA and CDR2 YSYEKL. The V gene lost 0 bases and the J gene lost 10 bases, with 7 bases spanning the gap. CDR3 size: 12 residues. The CDR3 loop is CASSQDGSEQFF. For the CDR3, the DNA is TGCGCCAGCAGCCAAGATGGGAGCGAGCAGTTCTTC.

This clone came up a few times. V gene TRBV5-1 combines with J gene TRBJ2-3, with 8 positions matching TRBD2. V lost 4 bases, J lost 2 bases, and 15 bases stayed unmatched. CDR3 length equals 18 residues. The germline CDR1 and CDR2 sequences are SGHRS and YFSETQ. The CDR3 here is CASSTSGGDGSHTDTQYF. Written as DNA, the CDR3 is TGCGCCAGCAGCACCTCGGGGGGGGATGGTTCCCACACAGATACGCAGTATTTT.

This chain uses TRBV6-5 with TRBJ2-1; possibly TRBD1 for D (6 bases). This CDR3 region has 12 residues. CDR1 MNHEY and CDR2 SVGAGI come from the germline V gene. V was shortened by 6 bases and J by 9 bases, with 12 bases between the two germline ends. Written as DNA, the CDR3 is TGTGCCAGCAGAACAGGGTTGCGTGAGCAGTTCTTC. Translating it yields CASRTGLREQFF.

V usage is TRBV10-3 and J usage is TRBJ2-2; 11 bases are a match to TRBD1. The V and J ends lost 8 bases and 0 bases, in that order; junction bases with no gene match: 2. Germline CDR1 reads ENHRY; CDR2 reads SYGVKD. The CDR3 extends over 15 amino acids. Here the CDR3 DNA reads TGTGCCATCGGACAGGGGGCGTCGAACACCGGGGAGCTGTTTTTT. Its translation is CAIGQGASNTGELFF.

The V call is TRBV29-1, the J call TRBJ2-6; D is ambiguous. Germline V gene sequence: CDR1 SQVTM, CDR2 ANQGSEA. This CDR3 is 16 amino acids long. V gave up 6 bases and J gave up 4 bases, with 19 bases separating them. The CDR3 DNA follows: TGCAGCGTAGAGGTTTGGATGGGTCCGGGGGCCAACGTCCTGACTTTC. Translating gives CSVEVWMGPGANVLTF.

V is TRBV6-5 and J is TRBJ2-5, with D possibly matching TRBD1 (8 bases). The V gene's germline CDR1 is MNHEY and CDR2 SVGAGI. CDR3 length: 15 amino acids. Between the trimmed V and J ends, which lost 7 bases and 0 bases, there was a span of 15 bases. Written as DNA, the CDR3 is TGTGCCAGCAAGTTACAGGGGGGGTACCAAGAGACCCAGTACTTC. Translation: CASKLQGGYQETQYF.

The chain links TRBV7-3 to TRBJ2-2; D uncertain. CDR3 length: 14 amino acids. The V end was cut by 3 bases, the J end by 2 bases, with 7 bases between. Germline V lookup: CDR1 SGHTA, CDR2 FQGTGA. Written as DNA, the CDR3 is TGTGCCAGCAGCTTCTCGGGTAACACCGGGGAGCTGTTTTTT. Its translation: CASSFSGNTGELFF.

The chain links TRBV19 to TRBJ2-3; D is unclear. The CDR3 consists of 13 residues. With 7 bases removed from V and 5 bases from J, the gap between germline ends came to 13 bases. CDR1 and CDR2 (germline): LNHDA, SQIVND (reference sequence). The CDR3 nucleotides are TGTGCCAGTAAGGGAAGGGCTGAAGATACGCAGTATTTT. Amino acid sequence: CASKGRAEDTQYF.

This clone was observed a few times. The chain joins TRBV5-1 to TRBJ2-1; D perhaps matches TRBD1 (5 bases). Germline V gene sequence: CDR1 SGHRS, CDR2 YFSETQ. Trimming pared 1 base from V and 6 bases from J, leaving 14 bases between. This CDR3 is built from 15 residues. The CDR3 sequence is CASSLSEMGPNEQFF. The CDR3 coding sequence is TGCGCCAGCAGCTTGTCGGAGATGGGGCCCAATGAGCAGTTCTTC.

The gene calls are TRBV2 and TRBJ2-4; D could derive from TRBD1 or TRBD2 (5 bases each). Germline CDR1 and CDR2: SNHLY and FYNNEI. The CDR3 is made up of 12 amino acids. The V end was cut by 7 bases, the J end by 8 bases, with 12 bases between. The CDR3 spells CASTGTKDIQYF. The CDR3 DNA reads TGTGCCAGCACTGGGACGAAGGACATTCAGTACTTC.

The chain carries TRBV23-1 and TRBJ1-5; weak D call: TRBD1 (6 bases). TRBV23-1 is assigned to the ORF class and has an uncertain function. Trimming stripped 0 bases from V and 6 bases from J, with 15 bases between. The CDR3 is 16 residues long. CDR3 residues: CASSQSGQGLSQPQHF. For the CDR3, the DNA is TGCGCCAGCAGTCAATCAGGGCAGGGGCTGTCTCAGCCCCAGCATTTT.

This rearrangement joins TRBV10-1 to TRBJ1-2; D possibly corresponds to TRBD1 (5 bases). The germline V gene encodes CDR1 WNHNN and CDR2 SYGVQD (reference sequence). V lost 7 bases to trimming and J lost 1 base, with 13 bases between them. This CDR3 region has 14 residues. The CDR3 nucleotides read TGCGCCAGCAATCTCTTGACAGTTAACTATGGCTACACCTTC. The encoded protein is CASNLLTVNYGYTF.

This clone was counted a few times. This sequence joins TRBV28 and TRBJ2-4; 9 nucleotides align to TRBD1. The CDR3 is 17 residues long. Trimming took 4 bases from V and 5 from J; bases not matched to a gene: 12. CDR1 and CDR2 (germline): MDHEN, SYDVKM. CDR3 residues: CASSSGTGFYLENIQYF. CDR3 DNA sequence: TGTGCCAGCAGTTCGGGGACAGGGTTTTACCTCGAAAACATTCAGTACTTC.

The gene calls are TRBV19 and TRBJ2-5, with 8 bases lining up with TRBD1. The CDR3 is made up of 14 amino acids. J was trimmed by 7 bases and V by 4 bases; bases with no gene match: 8. In germline, CDR1 is LNHDA, CDR2 SQIVND (reference sequence). The CDR3 DNA sequence: TGTGCCAGTAGTAGCGGACAGGGTCTTGGGACCCAGTACTTC. Amino acid sequence: CASSSGQGLGTQYF.

V is TRBV20-1 and J is TRBJ2-5; a possible D gene is TRBD1 (6 bases). Between the trimmed V and J ends, which lost 3 bases and 2 bases, there was a span of 7 bases. The CDR3 loop spans 12 amino acids. The germline V gene encodes CDR1 DFQATT and CDR2 SNEGSKA (reference sequence). CDR3 protein: CSASRGQETQYF. The DNA for the CDR3 is TGCAGTGCTAGTAGGGGGCAAGAGACCCAGTACTTC.

The gene calls are TRBV23-1 and TRBJ1-2; possible D gene TRBD1, 5 bases. TRBV23-1 is an ORF; its function is uncertain. This CDR3 comprises 14 residues. The V and J ends lost 7 bases and 4 bases respectively, with 16 bases between them. CDR3 protein: CASKPQLGTYGYTF. The DNA of the CDR3 is TGCGCCAGCAAGCCCCAACTCGGGACCTATGGCTACACCTTC.

The V call is TRBV6-2 or TRBV6-3, the J call TRBJ2-1, with no clear D. The CDR3 extends over 14 amino acids. Trimming took off 5 bases at V and 0 bases at J, with 8 bases between the two ends. Germline lookup yields CDR1 MNHEY and CDR2 SVGEGT. The CDR3 here is CASSRTDSYNEQFF. The CDR3 coding sequence is TGTGCCAGCAGTCGGACGGACTCCTACAATGAGCAGTTCTTC.

The genes are TRBV12-3 or TRBV12-4 and TRBJ2-1, with D hard to call. CDR3 length: 12 residues. The germline V and J ends were trimmed by 4 bases and 5 bases, with 6 bases remaining between them. CDR3 coding DNA: TGTGCCAGCAGTTGGTTAAACAATGAGCAGTTCTTC. It specifies CASSWLNNEQFF.

The rearrangement links TRBV24-1 to TRBJ1-2; 7 bases match TRBD1. V dropped 3 bases and J dropped 5; count of bases not matched to a gene: 5. Germline CDR1 and CDR2: KGHDR and SFDVKD. This CDR3 region has 14 residues. This CDR3 reads CATSDGDRKYGYTF. As DNA, the CDR3 is TGTGCCACCAGTGATGGGGACAGAAAATATGGCTACACCTTC.

V gene TRBV19 combines with J gene TRBJ1-1; tentative D call: TRBD1 (5 bases). V was clipped by 5 bases and J by 3 bases, with 10 bases between them. Germline V gene lookup returns CDR1 LNHDA and CDR2 SQIVND (reference sequence). There are 13 residues in the CDR3. The CDR3 coding sequence is TGTGCCAGTAGTCGGGGCAGGGACACTGAAGCTTTCTTT. This encodes CASSRGRDTEAFF.

The chain has TRBV28 and TRBJ1-5, with D uncertain. Germline assignment: CDR1 MDHEN and CDR2 SYDVKM. V was shortened by 3 bases and J by 1 base, with 19 bases between the two germline ends. The CDR3 length is 18 residues. The CDR3: CASSLARLGTGSNQPQHF. The CDR3 bases are TGTGCCAGCAGTTTGGCCCGGCTCGGAACGGGGAGCAATCAGCCCCAGCATTTT. Based on the CDR3 plus reference TRBV28 and TRBJ1-5, the full variable domain is DVKVTQSSRYLVKRTGEKVFLECVQDMDHENMFWYRQDPGLGLRLIYFSYDVKMKEKGDIPEGYSVSREKKERFSLILESASTNQTSMYLCASSLARLGTGSNQPQHFGDGTRLSIL.